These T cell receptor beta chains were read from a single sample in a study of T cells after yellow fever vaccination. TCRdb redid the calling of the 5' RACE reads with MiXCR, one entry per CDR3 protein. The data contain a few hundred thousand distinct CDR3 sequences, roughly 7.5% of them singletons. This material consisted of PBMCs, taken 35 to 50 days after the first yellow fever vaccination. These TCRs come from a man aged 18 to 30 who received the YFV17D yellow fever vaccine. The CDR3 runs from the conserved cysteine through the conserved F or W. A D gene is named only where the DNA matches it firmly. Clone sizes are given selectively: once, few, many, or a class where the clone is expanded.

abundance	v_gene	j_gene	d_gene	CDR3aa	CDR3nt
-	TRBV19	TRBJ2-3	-	CASSITGIVTDTQYF	TGTGCCAGTAGTATAACCGGGATCGTCACAGATACGCAGTATTTT
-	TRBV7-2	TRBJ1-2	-	CASSLGAAKLNYGYTF	TGTGCCAGCAGCTTAGGGGCAGCTAAACTTAACTATGGCTACACCTTC
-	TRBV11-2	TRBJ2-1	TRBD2	CTSSSILAGGRTYNEQFF	TGTACCAGCAGCTCAATTCTAGCGGGGGGGCGCACCTACAATGAGCAGTTCTTC
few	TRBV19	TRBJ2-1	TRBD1	CASKAGTAHNEQFF	TGTGCCAGTAAGGCCGGGACAGCACACAATGAGCAGTTCTTC
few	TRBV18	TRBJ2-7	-	CASSPAGSGSEQYF	TGTGCCAGCTCACCGGCGGGTTCGGGTTCTGAGCAGTACTTC
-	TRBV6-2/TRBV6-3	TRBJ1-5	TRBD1	CASSQTGDVWGIGNQPQHF	TGTGCCAGCAGTCAGACAGGGGACGTTTGGGGGATTGGCAATCAGCCCCAGCATTTT
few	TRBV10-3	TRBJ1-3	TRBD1	CAISEGRDRGYGNTIYF	TGTGCCATCAGTGAGGGCCGGGACAGGGGTTATGGAAACACCATATATTTT
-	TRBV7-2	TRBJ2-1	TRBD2	CASSPPRGTSSYNEQFF	TGTGCCAGCAGCCCGCCCCGGGGGACTAGCTCCTACAATGAGCAGTTCTTC
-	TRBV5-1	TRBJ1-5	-	CASSHTTGTHQPQHF	TGCGCCAGCAGCCATACAACAGGGACGCATCAGCCCCAGCATTTT
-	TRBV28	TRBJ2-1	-	CASSLPGHLHNEQFF	TGTGCCAGCAGTTTACCGGGACACCTCCACAATGAGCAGTTCTTC
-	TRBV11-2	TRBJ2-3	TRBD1	CASSLETGTDFSTDTQYF	TGTGCCAGCAGCTTGGAGACCGGGACAGACTTTAGCACAGATACGCAGTATTTT
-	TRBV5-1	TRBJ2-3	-	CVSSSTRDGRDTQYF	TGCGTCAGCAGCTCGACCCGGGACGGAAGGGATACGCAGTATTTT
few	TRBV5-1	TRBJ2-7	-	CASSWTGTVSSYEQYF	TGCGCCAGCAGCTGGACCGGGACGGTGAGCTCCTACGAGCAGTACTTC
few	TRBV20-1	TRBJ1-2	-	CSARRLRTDYGYTF	TGCAGTGCTAGGAGGTTACGGACGGATTATGGCTACACCTTC
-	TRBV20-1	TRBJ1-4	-	CSARQGLTNEKLFF	TGCAGTGCTAGACAGGGGTTAACTAATGAAAAACTGTTTTTT
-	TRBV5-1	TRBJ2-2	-	CASSPPQGLNTGELFF	TGCGCCAGCAGCCCGCCACAGGGCTTGAACACCGGGGAGCTGTTTTTT
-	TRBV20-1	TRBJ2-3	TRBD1	CSYGQGAPDTQYF	TGCAGTTATGGACAGGGGGCCCCAGATACGCAGTATTTT
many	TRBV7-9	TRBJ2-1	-	CASSFPRRAPEQFF	TGTGCCAGCAGTTTCCCGAGAAGGGCCCCTGAGCAGTTCTTC
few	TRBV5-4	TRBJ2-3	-	CASSSRDRASTDTQYF	TGTGCCAGCAGCTCCCGGGACCGCGCTAGCACAGATACGCAGTATTTT
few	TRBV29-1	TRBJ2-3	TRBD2	CSAFPGLDSATQYF	TGCAGTGCTTTCCCGGGACTAGATTCGGCTACGCAGTATTTT
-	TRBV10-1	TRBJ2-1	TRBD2	CASSDGGRAGGPYNEQFF	TGCGCCAGCAGTGATGGGGGTCGGGCGGGGGGCCCCTACAATGAGCAGTTCTTC
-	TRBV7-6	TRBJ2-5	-	CASSLAQGETQYF	TGTGCCAGCAGCTTAGCGCAGGGAGAGACCCAGTACTTC
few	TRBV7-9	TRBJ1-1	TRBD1	CASSLGQGATEAFF	TGTGCCAGCAGCTTAGGACAGGGAGCGACCGAAGCTTTCTTT
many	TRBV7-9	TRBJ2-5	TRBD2	CASSLSSGASETQYF	TGTGCCAGCAGCTTATCTAGCGGGGCCTCGGAGACCCAGTACTTC
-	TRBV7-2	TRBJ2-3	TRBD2	CASSLGASGATDTQYF	TGTGCCAGCAGCTTAGGGGCTAGCGGGGCAACAGATACGCAGTATTTT
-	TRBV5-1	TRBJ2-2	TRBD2	CASSLPETGTSTGELFF	TGCGCCAGCAGCTTGCCGGAAACAGGGACTAGCACCGGGGAGCTGTTTTTT
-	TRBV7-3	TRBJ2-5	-	CASSSSGTAQETQYF	TGTGCCAGCAGCTCAAGCGGGACAGCGCAAGAGACCCAGTACTTC
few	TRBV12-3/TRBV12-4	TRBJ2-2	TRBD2	CASNERGNTGELFF	TGTGCCAGCAATGAGCGGGGGAACACCGGGGAGCTGTTTTTT
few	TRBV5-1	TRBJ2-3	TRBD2	CASSLVSSGSDTQYF	TGCGCCAGCAGCTTGGTGTCTAGCGGGTCAGATACGCAGTATTTT
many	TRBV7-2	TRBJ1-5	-	CASSARGYSNQPQHF	TGTGCCAGCAGCGCCCGGGGGTATAGCAATCAGCCCCAGCATTTT
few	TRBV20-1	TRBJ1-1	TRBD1	CSAPEGQGNTEAFF	TGCAGTGCTCCCGAGGGACAGGGGAACACTGAAGCTTTCTTT